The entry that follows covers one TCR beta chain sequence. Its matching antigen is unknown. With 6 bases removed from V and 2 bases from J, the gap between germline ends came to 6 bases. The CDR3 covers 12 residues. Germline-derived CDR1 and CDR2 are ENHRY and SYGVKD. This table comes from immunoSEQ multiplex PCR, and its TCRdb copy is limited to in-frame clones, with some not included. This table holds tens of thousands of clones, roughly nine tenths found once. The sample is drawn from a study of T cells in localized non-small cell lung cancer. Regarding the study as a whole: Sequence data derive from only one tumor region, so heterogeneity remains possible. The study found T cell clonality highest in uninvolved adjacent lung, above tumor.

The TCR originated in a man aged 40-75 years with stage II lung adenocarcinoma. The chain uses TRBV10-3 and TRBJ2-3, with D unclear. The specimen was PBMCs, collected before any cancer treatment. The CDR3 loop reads CAIRGNTDTQYF. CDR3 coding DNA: TGTGCCATCAGGGGGAACACAGATACGCAGTATTTT.